These T cell receptor beta chains were read from a single sample in a study of Graves' ophthalmopathy and Graves' hyperthyroidism. Each CDR3 protein gets one entry after TCRdb re-called the multiplex PCR reads with MiXCR. The sample lists about 1.2 million distinct CDR3 sequences; about two fifths were seen once. Input material: peripheral blood or thyroid tissue (not recorded which). The receptors come from an adult man with Graves' hyperthyroidism. Both conserved end residues are part of each CDR3. The D gene is left open where the match is weak. The size field is filled for only some rows; it gives once, few, many or a size class.

j_call	v_call	d_call	clone_size	cdr3_length	cdr3_aa	cdr3_nt
TRBJ2-2	TRBV9	-	many	16	CASSVGGGANTGELFF	TGTGCCAGCAGCGTAGGTGGAGGGGCGAACACCGGGGAGCTGTTTTTT
TRBJ1-4	TRBV29-1	-	few	14	CSVERAGDNEKLFF	TGCAGCGTTGAAAGGGCAGGGGATAATGAAAAACTGTTTTTT
TRBJ1-5	TRBV11-2	TRBD1	-	17	CASSLSGTGTSNQPQHF	TGTGCCAGCAGCTTGTCCGGGACAGGCACTAGCAATCAGCCCCAGCATTTT
TRBJ2-5	TRBV5-1	-	many	14	CASSLGRGRETQYF	TGCGCCAGCAGCTTGGGAAGGGGACGCGAGACCCAGTACTTC
TRBJ1-2	TRBV4-1	-	-	15	CASSQDWGTLYGYTF	TGCGCCAGCAGCCAAGATTGGGGGACACTCTATGGCTACACCTTC
TRBJ2-5	TRBV2	-	many	13	CARGSPGEETQYF	TGTGCCAGGGGGTCTCCGGGGGAGGAGACCCAGTACTTC
TRBJ2-7	TRBV7-2	-	-	16	CASSLGFTGRTYEQYF	TGTGCCAGCAGCTTAGGGTTTACGGGGCGGACCTACGAGCAGTACTTC
TRBJ2-7	TRBV11-2	-	few	17	CASSVRGKGLASYEQYF	TGTGCCAGCAGTGTACGGGGGAAAGGGCTGGCCTCCTACGAGCAGTACTTC
TRBJ2-7	TRBV29-1	TRBD2	-	12	CRGVAGTYEQYF	TGCAGAGGGGTAGCGGGTACCTACGAGCAGTACTTC
TRBJ2-7	TRBV11-2	-	many	12	CASSSRPHEQYF	TGTGCCAGCAGCTCACGTCCCCACGAGCAGTACTTC
TRBJ2-6	TRBV15	TRBD1	-	17	CATSSGTGGSGANVLTF	TGTGCCACCAGCAGCGGGACAGGGGGTTCGGGGGCCAACGTCCTGACTTTC
TRBJ2-7	TRBV7-9	TRBD1	few	15	CASRATGMSSYGQYF	TGTGCCAGCAGAGCGACAGGGATGAGCTCCTACGGGCAGTACTTC
TRBJ1-2	TRBV7-9	TRBD1	many	16	CASSLVLGRGQRFYTF	TGTGCCAGCAGCTTAGTCTTAGGTAGGGGACAGCGATTCTACACCTTC
TRBJ2-5	TRBV15	-	many	13	CATSREQGGFQYF	TGTGCCACCAGCAGGGAGCAGGGCGGGTTCCAGTACTTC
TRBJ2-7	TRBV7-9	TRBD1	-	15	CASSLRDRGAYEQYF	TGTGCCAGCAGTTTACGGGACAGGGGGGCCTACGAGCAGTACTTC
TRBJ2-7	TRBV7-6	-	few	17	CASSFDGTGAPLWEQYF	TGTGCCAGCAGCTTCGACGGAACCGGGGCACCCCTCTGGGAGCAGTACTTC
TRBJ1-2	TRBV15	-	few	14	CATSSLVGINGYTF	TGTGCCACCAGCAGTTTAGTCGGGATAAATGGCTACACCTTC
TRBJ2-2	TRBV5-1	-	-	15	CASIPAGANTGELFF	TGCGCCAGCATCCCGGCAGGGGCGAACACCGGGGAGCTGTTTTTT
TRBJ1-1	TRBV7-2	-	many	17	CASTPASGAYPNTEAFF	TGTGCCAGCACCCCAGCCTCCGGGGCTTATCCGAACACTGAAGCTTTCTTT
TRBJ2-5	TRBV7-9	-	many	12	CASSPLKETQYF	TGTGCCAGCAGCCCTCTAAAGGAGACCCAGTACTTC
TRBJ1-2	TRBV7-9	TRBD1	-	12	CASSFGTGGYTF	TGTGCCAGCAGCTTTGGGACAGGCGGCTACACCTTC
TRBJ2-5	TRBV25-1	TRBD2	-	15	CASSDGSGTQETQYF	TGTGCCAGCAGTGATGGTAGCGGGACCCAAGAGACCCAGTACTTC
TRBJ1-5	TRBV12-3/TRBV12-4	-	-	15	CASSPQGYSNQPQHF	TGTGCCAGCAGCCCTCAAGGCTATAGCAATCAGCCCCAGCATTTT
TRBJ2-2	TRBV6-6	TRBD2	-	15	CASSFSGGVTGELFF	TGTGCCAGCAGCTTTAGCGGGGGGGTTACCGGGGAGCTGTTTTTT
TRBJ2-6	TRBV7-9	-	many	15	CAFNPPGTGANVLTF	TGTGCCTTTAATCCCCCCGGGACTGGGGCCAACGTCCTGACTTTC
TRBJ1-3	TRBV7-9	-	-	15	CASSFDSNTANTIYF	TGTGCCAGCAGCTTCGACTCAAACACAGCAAACACCATATATTTT
TRBJ2-5	TRBV20-1	-	few	14	CSAEARSSGETQYF	TGCAGTGCGGAGGCCCGTAGTAGCGGAGAGACCCAGTACTTC
TRBJ1-5	TRBV7-9	-	-	16	CASSQEGQEAAQPQHF	TGTGCCAGCAGCCAAGAAGGGCAGGAAGCGGCTCAGCCCCAGCATTTT
TRBJ2-7	TRBV20-1	-	-	14	CSARAGRSSYEQYF	TGCAGTGCTAGAGCTGGGAGGAGCTCCTACGAGCAGTACTTC
TRBJ1-2	TRBV4-3	-	few	16	CASSQDLGVGGYGYTF	TGCGCCAGCAGCCAGGATCTAGGAGTAGGGGGCTATGGCTACACCTTC
TRBJ2-7	TRBV7-9	-	-	14	CASSSFDYTYEQYF	TGTGCCAGCAGCTCCTTTGACTATACCTACGAGCAGTACTTC
TRBJ1-6	TRBV4-3	-	few	17	CASSQELYSSYNSPLHF	TGCGCCAGCAGCCAAGAGTTGTACAGCTCCTATAATTCACCCCTCCACTTT
TRBJ2-7	TRBV5-1	-	once	13	CASRLPSSYEQYF	TGCGCCAGCCGCTTGCCGAGCTCCTACGAGCAGTACTTC
TRBJ2-5	TRBV29-1	-	-	13	CSVPGPGLETQYF	TGCAGCGTACCGGGACCGGGGTTGGAGACCCAGTACTTC
TRBJ1-1	TRBV7-2	-	-	9	CASSFGAFF	TGTGCCAGCAGTTTTGGGGCTTTCTTT
TRBJ1-1	TRBV11-2	TRBD1	few	15	CASSLRGPKLAEAFF	TGTGCCAGCAGCCTTAGGGGGCCTAAGCTCGCTGAAGCTTTCTTT
TRBJ2-5	TRBV29-1	TRBD2	many	15	CSVDLAGGLGETQYF	TGCAGCGTTGATCTAGCGGGAGGGCTTGGAGAGACCCAGTACTTC
TRBJ2-7	TRBV10-3	-	many	16	CAISNEGGGDTYEQYF	TGTGCCATCAGTAACGAAGGTGGAGGGGATACCTACGAGCAGTACTTC
TRBJ2-7	TRBV7-9	-	once	13	CASSGSFPYEQYF	TGTGCCAGCAGCGGCTCTTTTCCGTACGAGCAGTACTTC
TRBJ1-5	TRBV6-2/TRBV6-3	-	few	16	CASRYGTQGGNQPQHF	TGTGCCAGCAGATACGGGACGCAGGGAGGCAATCAGCCCCAGCATTTT
TRBJ1-6	TRBV4-2	-	many	12	CASSQDGFPLHF	TGTGCCAGCAGCCAAGATGGCTTTCCCCTCCACTTT
TRBJ2-5	TRBV20-1	TRBD1	-	14	CSARGTGAQQTQYF	TGCAGTGCTAGAGGGACAGGAGCGCAACAGACCCAGTACTTC
TRBJ1-2	TRBV7-3	TRBD1	-	16	CASSPEGQMDNYGYTF	TGTGCCAGCAGCCCCGAGGGACAGATGGATAACTATGGCTACACCTTC
TRBJ2-7	TRBV15	TRBD2	-	17	CATSSYSRASGGYEQYF	TGTGCCACCAGCAGTTACTCGAGGGCTAGCGGGGGCTACGAGCAGTACTTC
TRBJ2-7	TRBV29-1	TRBD1	many	15	CSVETRQGVIYEQYF	TGCAGCGTTGAAACCCGACAGGGAGTTATCTACGAGCAGTACTTC
TRBJ1-1	TRBV29-1	-	many	10	CSVLTAEAFF	TGCAGCGTATTGACAGCTGAAGCTTTCTTT
TRBJ2-2	TRBV10-3	-	many	15	CAISVTNPNTGELFF	TGTGCCATCAGTGTGACTAATCCGAACACCGGGGAGCTGTTTTTT
TRBJ1-1	TRBV5-1	TRBD1	-	14	CASRTEGGETEAFF	TGCGCCAGCCGCACGGAAGGGGGCGAGACTGAAGCTTTCTTT